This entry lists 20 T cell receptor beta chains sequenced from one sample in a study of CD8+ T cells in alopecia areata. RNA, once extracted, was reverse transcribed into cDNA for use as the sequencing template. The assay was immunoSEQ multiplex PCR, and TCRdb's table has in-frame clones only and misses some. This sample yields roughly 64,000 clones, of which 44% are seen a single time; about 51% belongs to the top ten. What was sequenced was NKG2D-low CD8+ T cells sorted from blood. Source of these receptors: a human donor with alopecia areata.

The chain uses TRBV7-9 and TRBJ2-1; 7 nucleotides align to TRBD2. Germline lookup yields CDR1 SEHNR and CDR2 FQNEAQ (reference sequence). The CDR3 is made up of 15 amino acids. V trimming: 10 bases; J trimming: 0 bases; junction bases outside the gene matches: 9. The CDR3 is CAIWGERDSYNEQFF. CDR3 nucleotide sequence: TGTGCCATTTGGGGGGAGCGGGACTCCTACAATGAGCAGTTCTTC.

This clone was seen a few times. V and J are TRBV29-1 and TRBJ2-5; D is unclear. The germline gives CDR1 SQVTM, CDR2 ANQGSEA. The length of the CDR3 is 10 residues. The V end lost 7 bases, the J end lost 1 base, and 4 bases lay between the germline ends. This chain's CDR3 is CSGVQETQYF. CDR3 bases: TGCAGCGGGGTCCAAGAGACCCAGTACTTC.

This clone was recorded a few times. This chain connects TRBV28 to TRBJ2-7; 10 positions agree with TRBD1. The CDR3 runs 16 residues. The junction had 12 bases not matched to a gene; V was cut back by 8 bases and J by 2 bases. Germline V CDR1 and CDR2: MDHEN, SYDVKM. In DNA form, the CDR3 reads TGTGCCAGCTCCGGACAGGGGGAAGCCTTTCCCTACGAGCAGTACTTC. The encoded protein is CASSGQGEAFPYEQYF.

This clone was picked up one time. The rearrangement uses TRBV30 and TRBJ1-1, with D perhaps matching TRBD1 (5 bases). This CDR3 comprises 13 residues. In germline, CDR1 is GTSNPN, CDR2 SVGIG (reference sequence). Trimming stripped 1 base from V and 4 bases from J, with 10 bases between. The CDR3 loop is CAWSGGDFTEAFF. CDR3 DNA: TGTGCCTGGAGTGGAGGGGACTTCACTGAAGCTTTCTTT.

CDR3 protein: CASSLGSHEQYF. DNA for the CDR3: TGTGCCAGCAGCTTGGGGTCCCACGAGCAGTACTTC. The chain recombines TRBV5-6 with TRBJ2-7; D ambiguous. There are 12 residues in the CDR3. Germline V lookup: CDR1 SGHDT, CDR2 YYEEEE. The germline V and J ends were trimmed by 0 bases and 5 bases, with 6 bases remaining between them.

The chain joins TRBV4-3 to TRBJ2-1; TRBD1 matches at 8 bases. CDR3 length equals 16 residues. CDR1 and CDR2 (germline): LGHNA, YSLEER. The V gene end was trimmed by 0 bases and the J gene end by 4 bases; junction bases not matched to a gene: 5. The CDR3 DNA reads TGCGCCAGCAGCCAAGAAATGGGGACAGGATACAATGAGCAGTTCTTC. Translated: CASSQEMGTGYNEQFF.

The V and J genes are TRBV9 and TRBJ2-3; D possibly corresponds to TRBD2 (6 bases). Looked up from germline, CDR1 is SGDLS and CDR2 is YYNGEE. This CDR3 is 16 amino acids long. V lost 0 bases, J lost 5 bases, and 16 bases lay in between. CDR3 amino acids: CASSVDGGAAQDTQYF. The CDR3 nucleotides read TGTGCCAGCAGCGTAGACGGCGGGGCCGCACAAGATACGCAGTATTTT.

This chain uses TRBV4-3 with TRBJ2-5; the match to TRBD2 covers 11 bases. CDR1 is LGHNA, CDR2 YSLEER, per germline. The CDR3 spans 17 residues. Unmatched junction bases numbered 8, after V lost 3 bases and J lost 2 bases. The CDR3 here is CASSQDRLAGTQETQYF. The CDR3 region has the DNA TGCGCCAGCAGCCAGGATCGACTAGCGGGAACTCAAGAGACCCAGTACTTC.

The CDR3, as DNA: TGCAGCGTTGAAGATCGGCTAGGAGACAATGAGCAGTTCTTC. This sequence encodes CSVEDRLGDNEQFF. V usage is TRBV29-1 and J usage is TRBJ2-1, with D unclear. Germline V gene lookup returns CDR1 SQVTM and CDR2 ANQGSEA. The CDR3 consists of 14 residues. V was cut by 0 bases and J by 5 bases, with 11 bases left in between.

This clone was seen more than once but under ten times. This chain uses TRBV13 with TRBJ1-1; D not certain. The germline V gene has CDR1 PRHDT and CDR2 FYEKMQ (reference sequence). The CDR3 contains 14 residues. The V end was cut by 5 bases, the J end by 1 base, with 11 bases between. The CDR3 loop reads CASSPRPRNTEAFF. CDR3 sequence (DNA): TGTGCCAGCAGCCCGAGGCCGAGGAACACTGAAGCTTTCTTT.

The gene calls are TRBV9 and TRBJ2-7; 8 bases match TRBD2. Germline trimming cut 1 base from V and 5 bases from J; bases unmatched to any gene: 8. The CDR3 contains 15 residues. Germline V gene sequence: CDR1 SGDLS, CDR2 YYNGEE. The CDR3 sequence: CASSVRSGSSDEQYF. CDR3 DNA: TGTGCCAGCAGCGTACGGAGCGGGAGTAGTGACGAGCAGTACTTC.

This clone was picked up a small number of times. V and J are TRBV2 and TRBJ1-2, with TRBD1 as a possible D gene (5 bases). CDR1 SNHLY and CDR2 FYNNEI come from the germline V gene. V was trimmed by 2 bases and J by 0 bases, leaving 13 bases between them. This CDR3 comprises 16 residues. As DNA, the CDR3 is TGTGCCAGCAGTGAAATTGAACAGGAAGCTAACTATGGCTACACCTTC. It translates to CASSEIEQEANYGYTF.

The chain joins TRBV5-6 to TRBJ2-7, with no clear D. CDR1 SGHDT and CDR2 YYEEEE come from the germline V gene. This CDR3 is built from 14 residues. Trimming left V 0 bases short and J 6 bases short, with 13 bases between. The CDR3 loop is CASSLELGGGEQYF. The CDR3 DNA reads TGTGCCAGCAGCTTGGAGCTGGGTGGCGGCGAGCAGTACTTC.

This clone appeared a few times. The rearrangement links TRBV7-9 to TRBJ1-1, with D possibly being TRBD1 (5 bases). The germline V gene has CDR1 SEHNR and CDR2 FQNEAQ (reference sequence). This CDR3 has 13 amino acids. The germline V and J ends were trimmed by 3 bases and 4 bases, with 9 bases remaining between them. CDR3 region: CASSLGGATEAFF. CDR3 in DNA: TGTGCCAGCAGCTTGGGTGGGGCCACTGAAGCTTTCTTT.

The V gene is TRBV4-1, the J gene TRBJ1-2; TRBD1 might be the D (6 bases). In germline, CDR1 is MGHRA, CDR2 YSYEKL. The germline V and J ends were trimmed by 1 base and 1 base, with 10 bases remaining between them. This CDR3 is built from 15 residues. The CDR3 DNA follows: TGCGCCAGCAGCCAAGCGACGGACAGTAACTATGGCTACACCTTC. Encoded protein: CASSQATDSNYGYTF.

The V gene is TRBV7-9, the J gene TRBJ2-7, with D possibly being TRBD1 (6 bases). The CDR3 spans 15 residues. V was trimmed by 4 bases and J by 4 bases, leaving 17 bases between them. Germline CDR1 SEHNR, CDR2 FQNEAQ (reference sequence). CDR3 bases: TGTGCCAGCAGCTCAGGACAGTTTGCTACTTACGAGCAGTACTTC. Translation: CASSSGQFATYEQYF.

The DNA for the CDR3 is TGTGCCAGCAGTTACCGGGACCTCTATGGCTACACCTTC. It codes for CASSYRDLYGYTF. The chain links TRBV6-6 to TRBJ1-2; perhaps TRBD1 as D (5 bases). This CDR3 region has 13 residues. V was cut by 2 bases and J by 4 bases, with 8 bases left in between. CDR1 is MNHNY, CDR2 SVGAGI, per germline (reference sequence).

CDR3 sequence: CASSSRTAYYNEQFF. The CDR3 DNA follows: TGTGCCAGCAGCTCCCGGACAGCCTACTACAATGAGCAGTTCTTC. The gene calls are TRBV7-8 and TRBJ2-1; a possible D gene is TRBD1 (6 bases). This CDR3 is built from 15 residues. Per germline, CDR1 SGHVS and CDR2 FQNEAQ. V was pared by 4 bases and J by 3 bases, with 13 bases between.

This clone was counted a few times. CDR3 amino acids: CASSQYGTANTGELFF. The CDR3 bases are TGTGCCAGCAGCCAGTATGGGACAGCTAACACCGGGGAGCTGTTTTTT. V gene TRBV14 combines with J gene TRBJ2-2; 7 bases map to TRBD1. The ends lost 3 bases at V and 2 bases at J; junction bases unmatched: 6. Germline lookup yields CDR1 SGHDN and CDR2 FVKESK. The CDR3 covers 16 residues.

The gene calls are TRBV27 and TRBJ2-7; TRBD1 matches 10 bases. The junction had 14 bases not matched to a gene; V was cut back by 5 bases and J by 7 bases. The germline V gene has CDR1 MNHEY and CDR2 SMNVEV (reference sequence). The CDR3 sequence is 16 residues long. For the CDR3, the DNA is TGTGCCAGCAGTCCAACCGGACAGGGGGTAGTAAGGGAGCAGTACTTC. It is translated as CASSPTGQGVVREQYF.